This TCR beta chain was retrieved from a study of T cells in Graves' hyperthyroidism and ophthalmopathy. General observations from the study: Most clonotypes expanded in thyroid above 0.001 were likewise present in blood.

Amplification targeted TCR beta CDR3 regions from RNA transcripts. HTBI primers were employed in a first-round RT-PCR of the TCR CDR3. TCRdb independently ran MiXCR on the multiplex PCR reads; one entry per CDR3 protein. This table has around 800,000 distinct CDR3 sequences, over 35% appearing once. At least ten counts were recorded for this clonotype. Antigen specificity is unknown. Diagnosis relied on clinical symptoms, serum thyroxine and TRAb, thyroid ultrasound and orbital computed tomography. The receptor's source is a man aged 18 to 29 with Graves' hyperthyroidism. Sequencing was performed on blood.

The CDR3 loop is CASSPRGGQDNEKLFF. The DNA for the CDR3 is TGTGCCAGCAGCCCCCGGGGGGGACAGGATAATGAAAAACTGTTTTTT. The chain is built from TRBV9 and TRBJ1-4; TRBD1 aligns across 8 bases. The junction had 9 bases not matched to a gene; V was cut back by 4 bases and J by 4 bases. The CDR3 is 16 residues long. Looked up from germline, CDR1 is SGDLS and CDR2 is YYNGEE.